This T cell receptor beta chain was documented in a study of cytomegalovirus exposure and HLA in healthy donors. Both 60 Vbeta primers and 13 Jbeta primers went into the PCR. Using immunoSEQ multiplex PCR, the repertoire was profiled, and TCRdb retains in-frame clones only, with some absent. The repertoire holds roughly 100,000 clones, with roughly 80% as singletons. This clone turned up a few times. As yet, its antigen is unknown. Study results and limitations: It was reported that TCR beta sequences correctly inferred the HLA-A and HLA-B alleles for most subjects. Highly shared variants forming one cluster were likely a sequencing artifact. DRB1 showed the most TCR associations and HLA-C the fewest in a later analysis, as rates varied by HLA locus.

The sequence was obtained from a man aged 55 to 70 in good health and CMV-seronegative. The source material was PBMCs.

The CDR3 nucleotides read TGCGCCAGCAGAGGGGACAGGGACGACCAAGTATCAATCAGCCCCCAGCATTTT. This codes for CASRGDRDDQVSISPQHF. The chain combines TRBV5-1 with TRBJ1-5, with 9 bases aligning to TRBD1. Germline trimming cut 5 bases from V and 10 bases from J; bases unmatched to any gene: 22. The CDR3 is 18 amino acids. Germline V gives CDR1 SGHRS, CDR2 YFSETQ.